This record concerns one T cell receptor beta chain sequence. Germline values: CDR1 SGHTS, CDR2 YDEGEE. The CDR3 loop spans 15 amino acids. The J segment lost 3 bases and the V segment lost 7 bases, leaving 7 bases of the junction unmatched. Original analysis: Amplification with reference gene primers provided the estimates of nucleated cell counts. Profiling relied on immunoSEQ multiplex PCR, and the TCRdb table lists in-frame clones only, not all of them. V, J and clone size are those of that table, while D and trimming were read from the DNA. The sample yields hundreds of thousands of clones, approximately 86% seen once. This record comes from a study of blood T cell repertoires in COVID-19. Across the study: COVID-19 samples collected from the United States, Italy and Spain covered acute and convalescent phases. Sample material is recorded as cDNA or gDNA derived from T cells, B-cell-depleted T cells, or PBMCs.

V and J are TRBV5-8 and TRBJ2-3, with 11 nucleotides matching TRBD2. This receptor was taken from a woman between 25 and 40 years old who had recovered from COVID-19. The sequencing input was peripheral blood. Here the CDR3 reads CASSLAGGKTDTQYF. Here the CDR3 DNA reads TGTGCCAGCTCTCTAGCGGGGGGCAAAACAGATACGCAGTATTTT.